Presented here are 24 T cell receptor beta chains from one specimen sequenced in a study of T cell changes during pregnancy in multiple sclerosis. Here immunoSEQ multiplex PCR was the method, and the copy in TCRdb shows in-frame clones only, minus some. The sample lists 45,000 or so clones; about 89% were seen once. Sequenced material: CD4+ T cells from peripheral blood mononuclear cells, taken after pregnancy. The source of these receptors is a female donor with multiple sclerosis, enrolled in a pregnancy study.

The rearrangement uses TRBV5-1 and TRBJ2-7; 11 bases are shared with TRBD1. Germline V gene lookup returns CDR1 SGHRS and CDR2 YFSETQ. The trim removed 2 bases at V and 4 bases at J, leaving 2 bases unmatched. This CDR3 is built from 14 residues. The CDR3 reads CASSLGQGAYEQYF. CDR3 bases: TGCGCCAGCAGCTTAGGACAGGGGGCTTACGAGCAGTACTTC.

Remarks on this clone: In the same sample, other DNA sequences code for this CDR3. V gene TRBV7-6 combines with J gene TRBJ1-4; a weak D match, TRBD1 (6 bases). V shed 3 bases and J shed 8 bases, with 22 bases lying between them. The CDR3 length is 17 residues. Germline V CDR1 and CDR2: SGHVS, FNYEAQ. The CDR3 sequence: CASSFFGRAGVGEKLFF. CDR3 bases: TGTGCCAGCAGCTTCTTCGGTCGCGCAGGGGTTGGGGAAAAACTGTTTTTT.

The chain joins TRBV4-3 to TRBJ1-1; 7 nucleotides agree with TRBD1. Trimming at V came to 1 base and at J to 9 bases, leaving 2 bases not matched to a gene. Germline V gene data show CDR1 as LGHNA and CDR2 as YSLEER. This CDR3 has 12 residues. The CDR3 coding sequence is TGCGCCAGCAGCCAAGGACAGGGCCAAGCTTTCTTT. Amino acid sequence: CASSQGQGQAFF.

The chain joins TRBV6-5 to TRBJ2-3; possible D gene TRBD1, 5 bases. Trimming took 10 bases from V and 1 from J, leaving 15 bases between them. Germline loops: CDR1 MNHEY, CDR2 SVGAGI. This CDR3 contains 14 residues. The CDR3 is CATTRREGTDTQYF. In DNA, the CDR3 is TGTGCCACCACCCGCAGGGAAGGCACAGATACGCAGTATTTT.

The chain has TRBV7-7 and TRBJ2-7, with 7 positions matching TRBD1. Losses at the gene ends were 5 bases for V and 2 bases for J; bases not matched to a gene: 9. The CDR3 is 15 amino acids. The germline V gene encodes CDR1 SSHAT and CDR2 FNYEAQ (reference sequence). As DNA, the CDR3 is TGTGCCAGCAGCCTCCGACAGGGTCAGCCCTACGAGCAGTACTTC. Translated: CASSLRQGQPYEQYF. The whole variable domain, remainder taken from reference TRBV7-7 and TRBJ2-7, is GAGVSQSPRYKVTKRGQDVTLRCDPISSHATLYWYQQALGQGPEFLTYFNYEAQPDKSGLPSDRFSAERPEGSISTLTIQRTEQRDSAMYRCASSLRQGQPYEQYFGPGTRLTVT.

The gene calls are TRBV7-2 and TRBJ2-3, with 12 bases matching TRBD2. The CDR3 totals 16 residues. V lost 6 bases, J lost 1 base, and 5 bases stayed unmatched. Per the germline V gene, CDR1 is SGHTA and CDR2 is FQGNSA. The CDR3 protein is CASSAPSGGGTDTQYF. In DNA, the CDR3 is TGTGCCAGCAGTGCTCCTAGCGGGGGGGGCACAGATACGCAGTATTTT.

This chain links TRBV7-9 with TRBJ2-1; 7 bases align to TRBD1. Germline-derived CDR1 and CDR2 are SEHNR and FQNEAQ (reference sequence). V lost 1 base and J lost 5; bases outside the gene matches: 5. The CDR3 length is 15 residues. The CDR3 here is CASSLVQGLNNEQFF. The CDR3 bases are TGTGCCAGCAGCTTAGTACAGGGGCTTAACAATGAGCAGTTCTTC.

The V and J genes are TRBV5-1 and TRBJ2-3, with a possible D match to TRBD2 (6 bases). Per the germline V gene, CDR1 is SGHRS and CDR2 is YFSETQ. V dropped 0 bases and J dropped 4 bases, with 9 bases sitting between them. This CDR3 is 14 amino acids long. The CDR3 loop is CASSLGRGADTQYF. CDR3 DNA sequence: TGCGCCAGCAGCTTGGGGAGGGGCGCAGATACGCAGTATTTT.

CDR3 nucleotide sequence: TGTGCCAGCAGCAGACAGGGGACCGGGGAGCTGTTTTTT. Translating gives CASSRQGTGELFF. This rearrangement joins TRBV28 to TRBJ2-2; 8 bases match TRBD1. CDR1 is MDHEN, CDR2 SYDVKM, per germline. There are 13 residues in the CDR3. V lost 6 bases and J lost 5; bases outside the gene matches: 2. The whole variable domain, remainder taken from reference TRBV28 and TRBJ2-2, is DVKVTQSSRYLVKRTGEKVFLECVQDMDHENMFWYRQDPGLGLRLIYFSYDVKMKEKGDIPEGYSVSREKKERFSLILESASTNQTSMYLCASSRQGTGELFFGEGSRLTVL.

This clone has a single count. The J gene is TRBJ2-7, the V gene TRBV28; D possibly corresponds to TRBD2 (6 bases). The V end lost 3 bases, the J end lost 3 bases, and 9 bases lay between the germline ends. CDR1 is MDHEN and CDR2 is SYDVKM in the germline V gene. The CDR3 loop spans 13 amino acids. The CDR3 reads CASSFHGGYEQYF. CDR3 in DNA: TGTGCCAGCAGTTTTCACGGGGGCTACGAGCAGTACTTC. Based on the CDR3 plus reference TRBV28 and TRBJ2-7, the full variable domain is DVKVTQSSRYLVKRTGEKVFLECVQDMDHENMFWYRQDPGLGLRLIYFSYDVKMKEKGDIPEGYSVSREKKERFSLILESASTNQTSMYLCASSFHGGYEQYFGPGTRLTVT.

The chain has TRBV19 and TRBJ2-1; 12 bases align to TRBD2. The CDR3 spans 17 residues. Germline values: CDR1 LNHDA, CDR2 SQIVND (reference sequence). The ends lost 5 bases at V and 0 bases at J; junction bases unmatched: 5. The CDR3 coding sequence is TGTGCCAGTAGTCAACTAGCGGGAGGCTTCTCCTACAATGAGCAGTTCTTC. It translates to CASSQLAGGFSYNEQFF.

The chain links TRBV2 to TRBJ2-7; 7 bases fit TRBD2. The CDR3 totals 14 residues. The trim removed 5 bases at V and 0 bases at J, leaving 4 bases unmatched. Germline loops: CDR1 SNHLY, CDR2 FYNNEI. The CDR3 sequence is CASSWTRSSYEQYF. The DNA for the CDR3 is TGTGCCAGCAGTTGGACTAGGAGCTCCTACGAGCAGTACTTC.

The rearrangement uses TRBV6-5 and TRBJ1-1, with D unclear. This CDR3 contains 14 residues. Germline CDR1 MNHEY, CDR2 SVGAGI. The V and J ends lost 2 bases and 5 bases respectively, with 12 bases between them. Here the CDR3 reads CASSYVFMSTEAFF. DNA of the CDR3: TGTGCCAGCAGTTACGTCTTTATGTCTACTGAAGCTTTCTTT.

This clone turned up a few times. CDR3 DNA: TGTGCCAGCAAGCAGGGGGTGGCTCAGCCCCAGCATTTT. Translation gives CASKQGVAQPQHF. The J gene is TRBJ1-5, the V gene TRBV28, with 7 bases matching TRBD1. Germline V gene sequence: CDR1 MDHEN, CDR2 SYDVKM. This CDR3 spans 13 amino acids. V was pared by 7 bases and J by 6 bases, with 6 bases of the junction left unmatched.

V is TRBV5-1 and J is TRBJ1-4, with 8 positions matching TRBD1. Trimming cost V 8 bases and J 4 bases; bases outside gene matches: 7. The CDR3 sequence is 14 residues long. Germline lookup yields CDR1 SGHRS and CDR2 YFSETQ. In DNA, the CDR3 is TGCGCCAGTGGCCAGGGGGCGAATAATGAAAAACTGTTTTTT. This encodes CASGQGANNEKLFF.

This chain joins TRBV25-1 and TRBJ2-1; 13 bases line up with TRBD2. Germline-derived CDR1 and CDR2 are MGHDK and SYGVNS. The CDR3 contains 17 residues. The J segment lost 3 bases and the V segment lost 3 bases, leaving 5 bases of the junction unmatched. CDR3 nucleotides: TGTGCCAGCAGTGAGCCGGGACTAGCGGGGCTCTACAATGAGCAGTTCTTC. It codes for CASSEPGLAGLYNEQFF.

The chain carries TRBV2 and TRBJ2-7, with D possibly being TRBD1 (6 bases). Germline CDR1 reads SNHLY; CDR2 reads FYNNEI. This CDR3 spans 16 amino acids. The V and J ends lost 3 bases and 1 base respectively, with 16 bases between them. CDR3 in amino acids: CASSDSQGPPSYEQYF. CDR3 DNA sequence: TGTGCCAGCAGTGATAGTCAGGGGCCGCCTTCCTACGAGCAGTACTTC.

The chain is built from TRBV6-1 and TRBJ1-2; the match to TRBD1 covers 7 bases. The V gene end was trimmed by 6 bases and the J gene end by 2 bases; junction bases not matched to a gene: 9. Germline V CDR1 and CDR2: MNHNS, SASEGT. The CDR3 spans 15 residues. CDR3: CASRGDRESNYGYTF. The CDR3, as DNA: TGTGCCAGCAGGGGAGACAGGGAGTCAAACTATGGCTACACCTTC.

CDR3 nucleotide sequence: TGTGCCAGCAGCCACCTGCCTTTACTAGCGGGGAACACCGGGGAGCTGTTTTTT. It is translated as CASSHLPLLAGNTGELFF. The chain couples TRBV11-2 to TRBJ2-2; 9 bases are a match to TRBD2. With 5 bases clipped from V and 1 base from J, the junction kept 11 bases outside the gene matches. Per germline, CDR1 SGHAT and CDR2 FQNNGV. CDR3 size: 18 residues. Filled out from reference TRBV11-2 and TRBJ2-2, the complete variable domain reads EAGVAQSPRYKIIEKRQSVAFWCNPISGHATLYWYQQILGQGPKLLIQFQNNGVVDDSQLPKDRFSAERLKGVDSTLKIQPAKLEDSAVYLCASSHLPLLAGNTGELFFGEGSRLTVL.

This chain joins TRBV6-7 and TRBJ1-5; a possible D gene is TRBD1 (5 bases). TRBV6-7 is annotated as an ORF whose role is uncertain. CDR3 length: 16 residues. Trimming shortened V by 2 bases and J by 0 bases, and 11 bases separated the two germline ends. The CDR3 here is CASSYPGSFSNQPQHF. The DNA of the CDR3 is TGTGCCAGCAGTTACCCAGGGTCCTTTAGCAATCAGCCCCAGCATTTT.

V is TRBV2 and J is TRBJ2-7; a possible D gene is TRBD2 (6 bases). The V gene lost 5 bases and the J gene lost 3 bases, with 14 bases spanning the gap. The germline CDR1 and CDR2 sequences are SNHLY and FYNNEI. This CDR3 spans 14 amino acids. This chain's CDR3 is CASSRGLTVYEQYF. The CDR3 nucleotides are TGTGCCAGCAGTAGGGGACTGACTGTCTACGAGCAGTACTTC.

This rearrangement joins TRBV27 to TRBJ2-5; 10 positions agree with TRBD2. The V gene's germline CDR1 is MNHEY and CDR2 SMNVEV (reference sequence). The CDR3 extends over 15 amino acids. With 8 bases clipped from V and 5 bases from J, the junction kept 11 bases outside the gene matches. Here the CDR3 reads CASRSLAGVGETQYF. The CDR3 DNA follows: TGTGCCAGCCGCTCTCTAGCGGGAGTTGGGGAGACCCAGTACTTC.

In its sample, this clone was seen once. The chain combines TRBV5-4 with TRBJ2-5; 7 bases agree with TRBD1. The length of the CDR3 is 13 residues. Unmatched junction bases numbered 5, after V lost 4 bases and J lost 5 bases. Germline lookup yields CDR1 SGHNT and CDR2 YYREEE (reference sequence). CDR3 sequence: CASSDRVGETQYF. Written as DNA, the CDR3 is TGTGCCAGCAGCGACAGGGTTGGGGAGACCCAGTACTTC.

The chain employs TRBV9 and TRBJ1-2; 8 bases line up with TRBD1. Germline CDR1 reads SGDLS; CDR2 reads YYNGEE. This CDR3 is built from 16 residues. Trimming removed 4 bases from V and 2 bases from J; junction bases left unmatched: 10. The chain's CDR3 is CASSREVQGANYGYTF. In nucleotides, the CDR3 is TGTGCCAGCAGCCGCGAGGTGCAGGGGGCGAACTATGGCTACACCTTC. Together with reference TRBV9 and TRBJ1-2, the CDR3 gives the full variable domain: DSGVTQTPKHLITATGQRVTLRCSPRSGDLSVYWYQQSLDQGLQFLIQYYNGEERAKGNILERFSAQQFPDLHSELNLSSLELGDSALYFCASSREVQGANYGYTFGSGTRLTVV.